This TCR beta chain appears in the sequencing data of a study of blood T cells in healthy people across ages. Study-wide points: In the absence of known donor CMV status, changes in expanded clonotypes were possibly confounded.

Using a J-beta primer mix together with a sample-barcoded 5' primer, a second PCR was run for roughly 6 to 12 cycles. TCRdb redid the calling of the 5' RACE reads with MiXCR, one entry per CDR3 protein. The data contain some 1,500,000 distinct CDR3 sequences, roughly 43% of them singletons. The individuals who served as donors were healthy Caucasians living in Russia, aged about 6 to 100. Extraction yielded at least 5 micrograms of total RNA per sample. In regard to this clonotype: The target antigen is unknown.

CDR1 and CDR2 (germline): LGHNA, YNFKEQ. This CDR3 has 16 residues. The receptor was isolated from a woman aged 18-29 years in good health. This rearrangement joins TRBV4-2 to TRBJ2-1; D remains ambiguous. The J call is uncertain, as TRBJ2-7 better fits the DNA end. Material: blood. CDR3: CASSQVREGSYNEQYF. CDR3 DNA: TGTGCCAGCAGCCAAGTTAGGGAAGGGTCCTACAATGAGCAGTACTTC.